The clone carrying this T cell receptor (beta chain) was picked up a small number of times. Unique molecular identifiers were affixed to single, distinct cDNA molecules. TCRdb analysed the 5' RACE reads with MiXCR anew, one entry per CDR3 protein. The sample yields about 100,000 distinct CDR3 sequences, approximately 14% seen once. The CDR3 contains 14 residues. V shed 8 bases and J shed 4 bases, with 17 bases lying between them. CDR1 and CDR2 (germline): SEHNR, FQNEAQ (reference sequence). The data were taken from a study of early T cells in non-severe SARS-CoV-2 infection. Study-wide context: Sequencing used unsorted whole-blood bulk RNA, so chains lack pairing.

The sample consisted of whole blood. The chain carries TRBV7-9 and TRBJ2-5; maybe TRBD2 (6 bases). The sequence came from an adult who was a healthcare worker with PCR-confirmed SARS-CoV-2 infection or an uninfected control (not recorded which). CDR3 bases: TGTGCCAGCGGTTTTCCAGGGACTCCAGAGACCCAGTACTTC. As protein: CASGFPGTPETQYF.